These 10 T cell receptor beta chains share one sample of origin, sequenced in a study of OX40 agonist ivuxolimab in advanced cancers. Receptor libraries were prepared by the immunoSEQ multiplex PCR assay. TCRdb holds this immuneACCESS table with in-frame rearrangements only. Some clones are missing; in checked studies, unresolved V genes explain under half, and the rest has no known cause. The table for this sample lists more than 80,000 clones; about 90% of them were counted only once. The top ten clonotypes cover around 1.6% of the sample. The sequences come from CD4+ or CD8+ T cells sorted from blood, collected in a trial of the OX40 agonist ivuxolimab. These receptors were taken from an adult with an advanced solid tumor such as melanoma, head and neck, liver or kidney cancer.

The J gene is TRBJ2-7, the V gene TRBV27; TRBD1 agrees at 8 bases. V lost 5 bases to trimming and J lost 2 bases; unmatched junction nucleotides: 5. From germline, CDR1 is MNHEY and CDR2 SMNVEV (reference sequence). The CDR3 is 14 amino acids. DNA of the CDR3: TGTGCCAGCAGTCCAGACAGGGGTCCCTACGAGCAGTACTTC. Protein: CASSPDRGPYEQYF.

The chain is built from TRBV30 and TRBJ2-5; D unclear. This CDR3 has 12 residues. Germline V gene data show CDR1 as GTSNPN and CDR2 as SVGIG (reference sequence). V lost 0 bases to trimming and J lost 2 bases, with 4 bases between them. CDR3 nucleotides: TGTGCCTGGAGTGTTGCTCAAGAGACCCAGTACTTC. Amino acid sequence: CAWSVAQETQYF.

This chain connects TRBV12-5 to TRBJ2-7, with a weak D call TRBD1 (6 bases). This CDR3 region has 10 residues. V was pared by 8 bases and J by 6 bases, with 8 bases between. CDR1 LGHNT and CDR2 FRNRAP come from the germline V gene. The CDR3 DNA sequence: TGTGCTAGTCGAGGGGGCGAGCAGTACTTC. It specifies CASRGGEQYF.

The rearrangement links TRBV7-9 to TRBJ1-3, with a tentative D call TRBD1 (5 bases). The CDR3 has 14 residues. V dropped 5 bases and J dropped 6 bases, with 14 bases sitting between them. Looked up from germline, CDR1 is SEHNR and CDR2 is FQNEAQ (reference sequence). CDR3 protein: CASSPGLMENTIYF. As DNA, the CDR3 is TGTGCCAGCAGCCCGGGACTGATGGAAAACACCATATATTTT. The whole variable domain, remainder taken from reference TRBV7-9 and TRBJ1-3, is DTGVSQNPRHKITKRGQNVTFRCDPISEHNRLYWYRQTLGQGPEFLTYFQNEAQLEKSRLLSDRFSAERPKGSFSTLEIQRTEQGDSAMYLCASSPGLMENTIYFGEGSWLTVV.

The rearrangement joins TRBV29-1 to TRBJ1-2, with 9 bases identical to TRBD1. The CDR3 loop spans 12 amino acids. Trimming cost V 5 bases and J 5 bases; bases outside gene matches: 3. Per the germline V gene, CDR1 is SQVTM and CDR2 is ANQGSEA. For the CDR3, the DNA is TGCAGCGTTTGGGACAGGGTGTATGGCTACACCTTC. It encodes CSVWDRVYGYTF.

CDR3 bases: TGTGCCAGCTCACCAGTCCCCGGACAGGGGGCGGGTGAGCAGTACTTC. This translates into CASSPVPGQGAGEQYF. The rearrangement uses TRBV18 and TRBJ2-7; 11 nucleotides match TRBD1. Germline V gene data show CDR1 as KGHSH and CDR2 as LQKENI. V lost 2 bases to trimming and J lost 7 bases; unmatched junction nucleotides: 10. This CDR3 has 16 amino acids.

This clone was counted once. V usage is TRBV28 and J usage is TRBJ2-7; no clear D. There are 12 residues in the CDR3. V dropped 1 base and J dropped 2 bases, with 3 bases sitting between them. Germline V lookup: CDR1 MDHEN, CDR2 SYDVKM. The chain's CDR3 is CASSLYPYEQYF. CDR3 bases: TGTGCCAGCAGTTTATACCCCTACGAGCAGTACTTC.

The chain links TRBV28 to TRBJ1-1; D not resolved. The CDR3 runs 12 residues. Germline assignment: CDR1 MDHEN and CDR2 SYDVKM. V was shortened by 3 bases and J by 5 bases, with 7 bases between the two germline ends. CDR3 nucleotide sequence: TGTGCCAGCAGTTTGGTAAGGACTGAAGCTTTCTTT. Translating gives CASSLVRTEAFF.

In DNA, the CDR3 is TGCGCCAGCAGCCAGTTAGGGGTGGGGGGCGAAAAACTGTTTTTT. Translated, it gives CASSQLGVGGEKLFF. This chain uses TRBV4-1 with TRBJ1-4; perhaps TRBD1 as D (6 bases). Deletions cut 3 bases from V and 8 bases from J, with 16 bases between. The germline V gene encodes CDR1 MGHRA and CDR2 YSYEKL. This CDR3 has 15 amino acids.

The chain recombines TRBV2 with TRBJ1-5; D gene unclear. V lost 6 bases and J lost 6, with 15 bases in between. The CDR3 totals 14 residues. The V gene's germline CDR1 is SNHLY and CDR2 FYNNEI. The CDR3, as DNA: TGTGCCAGCAGCCGCGTGTCAGAAAGTCAGCCCCAGCATTTT. It codes for CASSRVSESQPQHF.